This T cell receptor (beta chain) appears in the sequencing data of a study of PD-1 blockade in classical Hodgkin lymphoma. This clone was seen only once. Measured with immunoSEQ multiplex PCR; TCRdb has only the in-frame clones, and not every one. The repertoire holds fewer than 100,000 clones, just over 90% seen once, with under 2% in the top ten. Trimming cost V 1 base and J 5 bases, with 7 bases left between them. The CDR3 contains 13 residues. Germline-derived CDR1 and CDR2 are MGHDK and SYGVNS. The time point: cycle 4 day 1 (C4D1), after about 6 weeks of nivolumab. Each patient experienced a relapse that followed autologous stem cell transplantation, and brentuximab vedotin exposure varied.

This sequence was found in a human donor with classical Hodgkin lymphoma. This sequence joins TRBV25-1 and TRBJ2-3, with D hard to call. The source was peripheral blood mononuclear cells (PBMCs), collected before the fourth cycle of nivolumab. The CDR3 sequence: CASSELGQDTQYF. CDR3 in DNA: TGTGCCAGCAGTGAATTAGGGCAAGATACGCAGTATTTT.